This T cell receptor (beta chain) was recorded in a study of beta chain features in type 1 diabetes. General study results and limits: Type 1 diabetes patients had VDJ junctions that carried fewer insertions and more deletions. In every one of the four CD4+ subsets, TCRB CDR3s were moderately but significantly shorter in Type 1 diabetes patients.

This clone was counted between two and nine times. Its antigen is still unknown. Every bit of the isolated RNA underwent reverse transcription, so sequencing read expressed TCRB transcripts. Data came from immunoSEQ multiplex PCR; TCRdb stores just in-frame clones and leaves some out. The repertoire holds nearly 700,000 clones, with 10% to 15% as singletons. Once sorted, every population was more than 95% pure. With 4 bases removed from V and 3 bases from J, the gap between germline ends came to 7 bases. The germline CDR1 and CDR2 sequences are SEHNR and FQNEAQ (reference sequence). CDR3 length: 13 amino acids.

The origin of this receptor is a man between 18 and 35 years old with type 1 diabetes. The specimen sequenced was naive CD4+ T cells from blood. The chain carries TRBV7-9 and TRBJ1-5, with a tentative D call TRBD1 (5 bases). CDR3 amino acids: CASSSGTNQPQHF. CDR3 nucleotide sequence: TGTGCCAGCAGCTCCGGGACCAATCAGCCCCAGCATTTT.